What follows are 5 T cell receptor beta chains derived from one specimen sequenced in a study of T cell responses to AZD1222 COVID-19 vaccine. Profiled with immunoSEQ multiplex PCR; TCRdb holds only in-frame clones, not every one. This sample has around 120,000 clones, with about 82% found just once. The input for sequencing was peripheral blood, taken 28 days after the second AZD1222 dose. The receptor source for this set is an adult who received the AZD1222 COVID-19 vaccine.

The genes are TRBV5-4 and TRBJ1-4; a weak D match, TRBD1 (5 bases). Trimming pared 4 bases from V and 8 bases from J, leaving 9 bases between. Germline lookup yields CDR1 SGHNT and CDR2 YYREEE (reference sequence). The CDR3 consists of 12 residues. CDR3 coding DNA: TGTGCCAGCAGCCTCGGGGGGGAAAAACTGTTTTTT. Encoded protein: CASSLGGEKLFF.

The V gene is TRBV6-5, the J gene TRBJ2-5, with 9 nucleotides matching TRBD1. This CDR3 region has 15 residues. The V segment lost 0 bases and the J segment 5 bases; nucleotides outside the gene matches: 4. Germline loops: CDR1 MNHEY, CDR2 SVGAGI. The chain's CDR3 is CASSYSTGGWETQYF. The CDR3, as DNA: TGTGCCAGCAGTTACTCCACAGGGGGCTGGGAGACCCAGTACTTC.

The genes are TRBV27 and TRBJ1-1, with a tentative D call TRBD1 (6 bases). The CDR3 contains 16 residues. Germline V CDR1 and CDR2: MNHEY, SMNVEV (reference sequence). V gave up 6 bases and J gave up 0 bases, with 17 bases separating them. The CDR3: CASRPTGPRMNTEAFF. For the CDR3, the DNA is TGTGCCAGCAGACCGACAGGACCAAGAATGAACACTGAAGCTTTCTTT.

This clone was seen once. The rearrangement links TRBV28 to TRBJ2-3; D remains unclear. Trimming cost V 4 bases and J 5 bases, with 19 bases left between them. The germline V gene encodes CDR1 MDHEN and CDR2 SYDVKM. This CDR3 has 16 amino acids. The DNA of the CDR3 is TGTGCCAGCAGTTCCTTGCAGGAGCCCTATGGAGATACGCAGTATTTT. This sequence encodes CASSSLQEPYGDTQYF.

The chain joins TRBV28 to TRBJ1-4, with TRBD1 as a possible D gene (6 bases). The germline CDR1 and CDR2 sequences are MDHEN and SYDVKM. V gave up 5 bases and J gave up 0 bases, with 19 bases separating them. This CDR3 spans 18 amino acids. DNA for the CDR3: TGTGCCAGCAGTCTCACAGGGAATGGCCTTACAACTAATGAAAAACTGTTTTTT. Its translation: CASSLTGNGLTTNEKLFF. The variable domain in full, with the rest retrieved from reference TRBV28 and TRBJ1-4, is DVKVTQSSRYLVKRTGEKVFLECVQDMDHENMFWYRQDPGLGLRLIYFSYDVKMKEKGDIPEGYSVSREKKERFSLILESASTNQTSMYLCASSLTGNGLTTNEKLFFGSGTQLSVL.